Only one count was recorded for the clone carrying this T cell receptor beta chain. Its antigen remains unidentified. The PCR had 60 Vbeta and 13 Jbeta primers. TCRdb's table, derived via immunoSEQ multiplex PCR, lists solely in-frame clones and lacks some. The profile shows over 150,000 clones, approximately 80% of them singletons. These data originate in a study of cytomegalovirus exposure and HLA in healthy donors. Looking at the study overall: For the approximately 400 genotyped donors, approximately 83% fell within the Caucasian-associated ancestry cluster.

General observations from the study: Specific recognition of CMV antigens was confirmed in vitro for a few chains (all CMV-associated).

CDR1 is SGHAT, CDR2 FQDESV, per germline (reference sequence). The CDR3 spans 14 residues. Trimming stripped 2 bases from V and 4 bases from J, with 10 bases between. Source material: PBMCs. The TCR originated in a woman in her thirties or forties in good health and CMV-seropositive. This chain links TRBV11-1 with TRBJ2-3; D not resolved. The CDR3, as DNA: TGTGCCAGCAGCTTACAAGATGAGTCAGATACGCAGTATTTT. This codes for CASSLQDESDTQYF.